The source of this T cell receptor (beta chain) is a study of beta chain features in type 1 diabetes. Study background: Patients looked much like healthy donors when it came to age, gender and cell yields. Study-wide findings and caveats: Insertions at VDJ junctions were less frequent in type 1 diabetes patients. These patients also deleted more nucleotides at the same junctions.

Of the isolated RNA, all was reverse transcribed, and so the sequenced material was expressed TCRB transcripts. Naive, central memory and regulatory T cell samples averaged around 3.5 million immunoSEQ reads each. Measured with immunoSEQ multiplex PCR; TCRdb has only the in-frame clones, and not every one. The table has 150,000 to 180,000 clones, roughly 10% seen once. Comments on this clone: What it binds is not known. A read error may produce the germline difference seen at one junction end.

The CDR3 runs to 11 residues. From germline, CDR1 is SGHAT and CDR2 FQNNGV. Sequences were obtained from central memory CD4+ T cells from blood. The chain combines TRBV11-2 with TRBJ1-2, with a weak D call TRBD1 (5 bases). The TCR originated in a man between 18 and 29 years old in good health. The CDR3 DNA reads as TGTGCCAGCAGCTTAGATCGGGGCGCCTTGTTC. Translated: CASSLDRGALF.